This T cell receptor beta chain is from a study of blood T cell repertoires in COVID-19. Study-level information: Samples of COVID-19 (acute and convalescent) were obtained from the United States, Italy and Spain. The analysed material was cDNA or gDNA that came from T cells, B-cell-depleted T cells, or PBMCs.

Methods used by the authors: Nucleated cell number was recorded as an estimate derived from reference gene primer amplification. Clones were sequenced by immunoSEQ multiplex PCR, and TCRdb holds only the in-frame ones, with some missing. The V and J calls and clone size were taken over from that table, and D and trimming were inferred from the DNA. The sample shows 35,000 to 40,000 clones, roughly 85% of them seen only once. The CDR3 has 18 residues. Patients of the Seattle cohort, enrolled during active infection, were followed longitudinally. The clonotype comes from a man aged 55 to 69 with COVID-19, enrolled during active disease. The sequencing input was peripheral blood. V and J are TRBV12-2 and TRBJ1-2; the table's D call, TRBD1, was not checked against the DNA. TRBV12-2 is noted as a pseudogene. In nucleotides, the CDR3 is TGTGCAAGTCGCTTAGTCCGGTTTGGGGGGACAGGGGTCGTTGGCTACACCTTC. Residues: CASRLVRFGGTGVVGYTF.